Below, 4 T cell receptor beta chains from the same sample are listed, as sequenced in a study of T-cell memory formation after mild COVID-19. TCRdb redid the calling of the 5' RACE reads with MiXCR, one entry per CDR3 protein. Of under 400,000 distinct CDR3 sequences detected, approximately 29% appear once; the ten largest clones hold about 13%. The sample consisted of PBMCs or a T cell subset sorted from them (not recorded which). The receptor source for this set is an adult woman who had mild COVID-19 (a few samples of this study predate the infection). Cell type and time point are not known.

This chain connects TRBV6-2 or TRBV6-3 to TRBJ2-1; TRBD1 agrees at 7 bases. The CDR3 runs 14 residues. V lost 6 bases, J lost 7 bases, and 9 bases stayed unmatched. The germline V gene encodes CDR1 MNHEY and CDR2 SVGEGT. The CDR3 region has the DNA TGTGCCAGCAGGGTGGGGACAGTGGGGAATGAGCAGTTCTTC. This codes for CASRVGTVGNEQFF.

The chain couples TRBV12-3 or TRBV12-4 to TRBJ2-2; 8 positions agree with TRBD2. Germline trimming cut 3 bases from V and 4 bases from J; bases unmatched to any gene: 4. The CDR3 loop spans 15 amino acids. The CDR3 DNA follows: TGTGCCAGCAGTTTTACCACTAGCGGCACCGGGGAGCTGTTTTTT. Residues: CASSFTTSGTGELFF.

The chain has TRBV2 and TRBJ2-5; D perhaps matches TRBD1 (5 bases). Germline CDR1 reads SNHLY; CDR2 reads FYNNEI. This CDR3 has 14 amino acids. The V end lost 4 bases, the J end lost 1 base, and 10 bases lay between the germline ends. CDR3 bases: TGTGCCAGCAGTGTTTGGGGCAGCCAAGAGACCCAGTACTTC. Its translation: CASSVWGSQETQYF.

CDR3 in amino acids: CASSRGRVGYTF. The CDR3 DNA sequence: TGTGCCAGCAGCCGTGGAAGGGTCGGCTACACCTTC. The J gene is TRBJ1-2, the V gene TRBV3-1; D remains ambiguous. V dropped 4 bases and J dropped 8 bases, with 11 bases sitting between them. CDR3 length: 12 amino acids. Germline V CDR1 and CDR2: LGHDT, YNNKEL (reference sequence).